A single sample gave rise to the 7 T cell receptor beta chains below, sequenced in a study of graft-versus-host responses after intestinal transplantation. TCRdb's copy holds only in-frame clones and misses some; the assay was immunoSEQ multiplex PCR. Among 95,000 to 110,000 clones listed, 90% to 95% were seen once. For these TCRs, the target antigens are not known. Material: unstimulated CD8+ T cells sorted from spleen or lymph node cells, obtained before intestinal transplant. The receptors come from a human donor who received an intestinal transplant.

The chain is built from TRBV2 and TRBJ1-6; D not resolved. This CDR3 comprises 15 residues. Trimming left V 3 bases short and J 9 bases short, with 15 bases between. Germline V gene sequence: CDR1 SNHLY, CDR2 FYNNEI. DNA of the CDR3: TGTGCCAGCAGTGAGGACGGGAGCACGATTTCACCCCTCCACTTT. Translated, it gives CASSEDGSTISPLHF.

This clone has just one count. The CDR3 loop is CASRGSLRYYEQYF. For the CDR3, the DNA is TGTGCCAGCAGGGGGTCCCTACGCTACTACGAGCAGTACTTC. V is TRBV6-5 and J is TRBJ2-7; no clear D gene. The CDR3 is 14 amino acids. Germline CDR1 and CDR2: MNHEY and SVGAGI. The ends were cut back, 6 bases at V and 3 bases at J, with 15 bases in the middle.

The CDR3 reads CASSLGTSPYTF. CDR3 nucleotides: TGTGCCAGCAGCTTGGGTACCAGCCCATACACCTTC. V usage is TRBV5-4 and J usage is TRBJ1-2; D is ambiguous. Trimming took 0 bases from V and 11 from J, leaving 11 bases between them. This CDR3 has 12 amino acids. Per germline, CDR1 SGHNT and CDR2 YYREEE (reference sequence).

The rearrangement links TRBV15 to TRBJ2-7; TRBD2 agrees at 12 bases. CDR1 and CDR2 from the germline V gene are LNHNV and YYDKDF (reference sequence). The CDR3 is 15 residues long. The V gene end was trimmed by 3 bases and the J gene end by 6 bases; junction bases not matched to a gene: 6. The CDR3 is CATSRDLAGGFEQYF. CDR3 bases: TGTGCCACCAGCAGGGATCTAGCGGGGGGGTTCGAGCAGTACTTC.

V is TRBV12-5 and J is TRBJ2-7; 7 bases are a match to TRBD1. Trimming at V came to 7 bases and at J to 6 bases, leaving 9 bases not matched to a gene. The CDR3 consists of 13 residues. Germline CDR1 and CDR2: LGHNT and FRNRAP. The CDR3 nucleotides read TGTGCTAGTGATACAGGGGTCTCGACCGAGCAGTACTTC. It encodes CASDTGVSTEQYF.

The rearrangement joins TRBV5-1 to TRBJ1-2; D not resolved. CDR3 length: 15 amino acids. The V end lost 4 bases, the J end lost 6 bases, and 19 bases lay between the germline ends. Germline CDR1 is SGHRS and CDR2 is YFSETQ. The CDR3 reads CASSPTPGPADGYTF. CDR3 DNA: TGCGCCAGCAGCCCTACCCCGGGCCCGGCGGATGGCTACACCTTC.

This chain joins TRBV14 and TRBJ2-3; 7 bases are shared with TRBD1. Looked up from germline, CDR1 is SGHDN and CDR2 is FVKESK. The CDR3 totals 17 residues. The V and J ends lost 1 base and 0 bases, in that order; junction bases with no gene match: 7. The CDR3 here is CASSQGSRDSSTDTQYF. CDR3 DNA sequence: TGTGCCAGCAGCCAAGGAAGTAGGGACAGTAGCACAGATACGCAGTATTTT.